Each of the 12 T cell receptor beta chains below was sequenced from the same sample in a study of cytomegalovirus exposure and HLA in healthy donors. 13 Jbeta primers and 60 Vbeta primers were used for the PCR. Data came from immunoSEQ multiplex PCR; TCRdb stores just in-frame clones and leaves some out. This sample lists 40,000 to 50,000 clones; its ten largest clones have under 1.3%. Material: PBMCs. The receptors come from a woman aged 40-49 years in good health and CMV-seronegative.

The chain links TRBV28 to TRBJ1-4; maybe TRBD1 (5 bases). There are 14 residues in the CDR3. Trimming removed 8 bases from V and 4 bases from J, with 14 bases in between. Germline V CDR1 and CDR2: MDHEN, SYDVKM. The chain's CDR3 is CASVTGAVNEKLFF. For the CDR3, the DNA is TGTGCCAGCGTAACAGGTGCCGTTAATGAAAAACTGTTTTTT.

The chain couples TRBV2 to TRBJ2-3; D is uncertain. The CDR3 extends over 15 amino acids. CDR1 is SNHLY, CDR2 FYNNEI, per germline. V dropped 6 bases and J dropped 2 bases, with 15 bases sitting between them. CDR3 sequence: CASRREVRVTDTQYF. The CDR3 DNA reads TGTGCCAGCAGACGCGAAGTTCGGGTCACAGATACGCAGTATTTT.

The V and J genes are TRBV7-9 and TRBJ1-2; the D is unclear. Looked up from germline, CDR1 is SEHNR and CDR2 is FQNEAQ (reference sequence). The CDR3 consists of 14 residues. Trimming removed 1 base from V and 7 bases from J, with 13 bases in between. CDR3 DNA sequence: TGTGCCAGCAGCTTAGTAGGTGGGGAGGCTGGCTACACCTTC. Translated: CASSLVGGEAGYTF.

The rearrangement joins TRBV25-1 to TRBJ2-7, with 7 bases that match TRBD1. V gave up 5 bases and J gave up 3 bases; unmatched junction bases: 10. Germline lookup yields CDR1 MGHDK and CDR2 SYGVNS. The CDR3 runs to 15 residues. CDR3 DNA sequence: TGTGCCAGCAGTCTACACGGGCAGGGGGTCTACGAGCAGTACTTC. Amino acids: CASSLHGQGVYEQYF.

The chain combines TRBV7-8 with TRBJ2-1, with D perhaps TRBD2 (6 bases). Germline V gives CDR1 SGHVS, CDR2 FQNEAQ. V was shortened by 2 bases and J by 7 bases, with 18 bases between the two germline ends. The CDR3 is 16 residues long. The CDR3 region has the DNA TGTGCCAGCAGCTTATACGTGACTAGTAGTTTGAATGAGCAGTTCTTC. It yields the protein CASSLYVTSSLNEQFF.

The rearrangement uses TRBV7-8 and TRBJ1-5, with TRBD1 matching over 11 bases. In germline, CDR1 is SGHVS, CDR2 FQNEAQ. The CDR3 is 17 residues long. Trimming took 2 bases from V and 3 from J; bases not matched to a gene: 6. This CDR3 is CASSLTWTGGTNQPQHF. The CDR3 DNA sequence: TGTGCCAGCAGCTTAACCTGGACAGGGGGCACCAATCAGCCCCAGCATTTT.

The chain has TRBV9 and TRBJ1-3, with D possibly TRBD1 on 5 matching bases. The V end lost 0 bases, the J end lost 8 bases, and 9 bases lay between the germline ends. Germline values: CDR1 SGDLS, CDR2 YYNGEE. This CDR3 has 13 amino acids. The CDR3 reads CASSVEGIDTIYF. CDR3 sequence (DNA): TGTGCCAGCAGCGTAGAGGGGATAGACACCATATATTTT.

The chain recombines TRBV7-2 with TRBJ2-3; 15 positions match TRBD2. There are 18 residues in the CDR3. In germline, CDR1 is SGHTA, CDR2 FQGNSA. Trimming cost V 5 bases and J 0 bases; bases outside gene matches: 6. The CDR3 region has the DNA TGTGCCAGCAGCCTAAGGACTAGCGGGAGGGTTAGCACAGATACGCAGTATTTT. Protein product: CASSLRTSGRVSTDTQYF. Drawing the rest from reference TRBV7-2 and TRBJ2-3, the complete variable domain is GAGVSQSPSNKVTEKGKDVELRCDPISGHTALYWYRQSLGQGLEFLIYFQGNSAPDKSGLPSDRFSAERTGGSVSTLTIQRTQQEDSAVYLCASSLRTSGRVSTDTQYFGPGTRLTVL.

The genes are TRBV19 and TRBJ2-5, with D maybe TRBD1 (5 bases). Germline CDR1 LNHDA, CDR2 SQIVND (reference sequence). Trimming took 8 bases from V and 2 from J, leaving 12 bases between them. CDR3 length equals 13 residues. The chain's CDR3 is CASRLGPQETQYF. In DNA, the CDR3 is TGTGCCAGTCGGCTGGGGCCTCAAGAGACCCAGTACTTC. Full variable domain (rest looked up from reference TRBV19 and TRBJ2-5): DGGITQSPKYLFRKEGQNVTLSCEQNLNHDAMYWYRQDPGQGLRLIYYSQIVNDFQKGDIAEGYSVSREKKESFPLTVTSAQKNPTAFYLCASRLGPQETQYFGPGTRLLVL.

The rearrangement uses TRBV29-1 and TRBJ1-2; D unclear. Looked up from germline, CDR1 is SQVTM and CDR2 is ANQGSEA. The CDR3 has 12 residues. The V gene lost 6 bases and the J gene lost 3 bases, with 11 bases spanning the gap. This CDR3 reads CSVPVGDYGYTF. In nucleotides, the CDR3 is TGCAGCGTCCCCGTCGGGGACTATGGCTACACCTTC.

This rearrangement joins TRBV13 to TRBJ2-1, with D unresolved. The CDR3 extends over 12 amino acids. Germline values: CDR1 PRHDT, CDR2 FYEKMQ (reference sequence). The V end was cut by 5 bases, the J end by 5 bases, with 7 bases between. The CDR3 loop is CASSTRHNEQFF. The CDR3 DNA reads as TGTGCCAGCAGCACTCGTCACAATGAGCAGTTCTTC.

The V and J genes are TRBV7-9 and TRBJ1-1, with D tentatively TRBD1 (5 bases). CDR3 length equals 14 residues. Per the germline V gene, CDR1 is SEHNR and CDR2 is FQNEAQ (reference sequence). The V gene lost 6 bases and the J gene lost 6 bases, with 17 bases spanning the gap. As DNA, the CDR3 is TGTGCCAGCAGGGCAGCGGGTTTGGGGGCTGAAGCTTTCTTT. Its translation: CASRAAGLGAEAFF.